The rows below give T cell receptor beta chains drawn from one sample of a study of CD4 T cells in relation to SARS-CoV-2 and coronaviruses. These receptors lack a known antigen. Produced via immunoSEQ multiplex PCR; TCRdb's table is partial and in-frame only. The profile shows just under 30,000 clones, 60% to 85% of them singletons. Sequences were obtained from CD4+ T cells from PBMCs, cultured in vitro. These receptors all stem from a human donor in good health. CDR3s include the opening cysteine and the closing phenylalanine or tryptophan. D genes are given only for firm matches. Clone size is not always given. Where it is, it says once, few, many or a class for expanded clones.

size | D | J | V | DNA | CDR3
NA | NA | TRBJ2-7 | TRBV6-2/TRBV6-3 | TGTGCCAGCAGTTACGGTCAGGTGGAGGTCTACGAGCAGTACTTC | CASSYGQVEVYEQYF
NA | NA | TRBJ2-2 | TRBV7-8 | TGTGCCAGCAGCTTAGGCTGGCGCAGGGTAGGGACCGGGGAGCTGTTTTTT | CASSLGWRRVGTGELFF
NA | NA | TRBJ1-2 | TRBV6-5 | TGTGCCAGCAGTACTAACTATGGCTACACCTTC | CASSTNYGYTF
NA | TRBD1 | TRBJ2-6 | TRBV5-1 | TGCGCCAGCAGCTTGAGCCCGGGACAGGGGGCTCAGGGCGTCCTGACTTTC | CASSLSPGQGAQGVLTF
NA | NA | TRBJ2-2 | TRBV28 | TGTGCCAGCTCGGGCGGGGTCACCGGGGAGCTGTTTTTT | CASSGGVTGELFF
NA | NA | TRBJ2-1 | TRBV14 | TGTGCCAGCAGCCAAGTGATGGTGGGGAATGAGCAGTTCTTC | CASSQVMVGNEQFF
NA | NA | TRBJ2-1 | TRBV3-1/TRBV3-2 | TGTGCCAGCACCCCCCTCAGCGGAGGTGAGCAGTTCTTC | CASTPLSGGEQFF
NA | NA | TRBJ2-6 | TRBV7-2 | TGTGCCAGCCTCTCGGGCGGGGCCAACGTCCTGACTTTC | CASLSGGANVLTF
NA | TRBD1 | TRBJ1-4 | TRBV6-2/TRBV6-3 | TGTGCCAGCAGTTACCGGGACAGTCGATATGAAAAACTGTTTTTT | CASSYRDSRYEKLFF
NA | TRBD1 | TRBJ2-2 | TRBV4-2 | TGTGCCAGCAGCCAAGTCACGGGACAGGGGAACACCGGGGAGCTGTTTTTT | CASSQVTGQGNTGELFF
NA | NA | TRBJ2-7 | TRBV6-2/TRBV6-3 | TGTGCCAGCAGTATCGGACAGCCCCCCTACGAGCAGTACTTC | CASSIGQPPYEQYF
NA | NA | TRBJ1-5 | TRBV12-3/TRBV12-4 | TGTGCCAGCAGTTTAACAGCCGATCAGCCCCAGCATTTT | CASSLTADQPQHF
NA | NA | TRBJ2-7 | TRBV6-5 | TGTGCCAGCAGTTACCCCCCACAAGCCTACGAGCAGTACTTC | CASSYPPQAYEQYF
once | NA | TRBJ1-2 | TRBV19 | TGTGCCAGTAGTATCCAGGGTAAAGATTATGGCTACACCTTC | CASSIQGKDYGYTF
NA | TRBD2 | TRBJ2-3 | TRBV11-2 | TGTGCCAGCAGCTTAGGACTAGCGGGAGGGACAGATACGCAGTATTTT | CASSLGLAGGTDTQYF
NA | TRBD1 | TRBJ1-2 | TRBV5-1 | TGCGCCAGCAGCCCGAGGGAGGGGGCAGGCCATGGCTACACCTTC | CASSPREGAGHGYTF
NA | TRBD1 | TRBJ2-5 | TRBV3-1/TRBV3-2 | TGTGCCAGCAGCCCCCGACAGGGAGAAGAGACCCAGTACTTC | CASSPRQGEETQYF
once | NA | TRBJ2-7 | TRBV15 | TGTGCCACCAGCAGAGATAATAGTGGCTACGAGCAGTACTTC | CATSRDNSGYEQYF
NA | NA | TRBJ1-2 | TRBV6-5 | TGTGCCAGCACCTCGACCGGAAATTTTGGCTACACCTTC | CASTSTGNFGYTF
NA | NA | TRBJ1-2 | TRBV29-1 | TGCAGCGTTGGCGGAGATAACTATGGCTACACCTTC | CSVGGDNYGYTF
NA | NA | TRBJ2-5 | TRBV5-4 | TGTGCCAGCAATGGGTACCAAGAGACCCAGTACTTC | CASNGYQETQYF
few | NA | TRBJ1-5 | TRBV2 | TGTGCCAGCAGCGGAAGGGAATGGGCTCAGCCCCAGCATTTT | CASSGREWAQPQHF
few | NA | TRBJ1-2 | TRBV5-4 | TGTGCCAGCAGCTTGTACGGGAACTATGGCTACACCTTC | CASSLYGNYGYTF
NA | NA | TRBJ1-6 | TRBV11-2 | TGTGCAACCGACTCTTATAATTCACCCCTCCACTTT | CATDSYNSPLHF
NA | NA | TRBJ1-1 | TRBV5-1 | TGCGCCAGCAGCAGTACAACCCCGCGGAACACTGAAGCTTTCTTT | CASSSTTPRNTEAFF
NA | NA | TRBJ1-1 | TRBV9 | TGTGCCAGCAGCGTAGGAGGCAGGGGCACTGAAGCTTTCTTT | CASSVGGRGTEAFF
NA | NA | TRBJ2-3 | TRBV21-1 | TGTGCCAGCAGCAAAGCGCCCGGACTAGCGGTTCCTGATACGCAGTATTTT | CASSKAPGLAVPDTQYF
NA | TRBD1 | TRBJ2-3 | TRBV24-1 | TGTGCCACCAGTGATGGGGACAGGGTCGCAGAAACGCAGTATTTT | CATSDGDRVAETQYF
NA | TRBD2 | TRBJ2-5 | TRBV30 | TGTGCCTGGAGGGGACTAGCGGTTCAAGAGACCCAGTACTTC | CAWRGLAVQETQYF
NA | NA | TRBJ2-7 | TRBV5-1 | TGCGCCAGCAGCTGGACAGTGGACCTCTACGAGCAGTACTTC | CASSWTVDLYEQYF
NA | NA | TRBJ1-1 | TRBV4-1 | TGCGCCAGCAGCCTCGGGACAATCAACACTGAAGCTTTCTTT | CASSLGTINTEAFF